The 29 T cell receptor beta chains presented below share a single source sample, sequenced in a study of T cell changes during pregnancy in multiple sclerosis (dated by TCRdb to about 2019). The receptor library was made with the immunoSEQ multiplex PCR assay. The source is immuneACCESS, and TCRdb retained only in-frame sequences with V and J called. Part of the clones is not carried over; for the studies checked, unresolved V genes explain less than half of this, and the remainder is unexplained. The table for this sample lists about 30,000 clones; over 80% of them were counted only once. Approximately 6.2% of the sample is in the top ten clones. This specimen was CD8+ T cells from peripheral blood mononuclear cells, taken before pregnancy. Receptors were obtained from a female donor with multiple sclerosis, enrolled in a pregnancy study.

This chain links TRBV7-9 with TRBJ1-5; TRBD1 is a possible D gene (6 bases). Germline lookup yields CDR1 SEHNR and CDR2 FQNEAQ (reference sequence). Trimming removed 5 bases from V and 3 bases from J, with 14 bases in between. The CDR3 loop spans 15 amino acids. CDR3 bases: TGTGCCAGCAGCGGGGGCGAAGGGTTCAATCAGCCCCAGCATTTT. It codes for CASSGGEGFNQPQHF.

This chain joins TRBV7-2 and TRBJ2-1, with 10 bases aligning to TRBD1. V shed 6 bases and J 10 bases; nucleotides not matched to a gene: 6. Looked up from germline, CDR1 is SGHTA and CDR2 is FQGNSA. CDR3 length: 13 residues. CDR3 DNA: TGTGCCAGCAGGCCGACAGGGGGCTCGGAGCAGTTCTTC. Amino acid sequence: CASRPTGGSEQFF.

The V and J genes are TRBV5-1 and TRBJ1-2; no clear D gene. CDR3 size: 12 residues. CDR1 and CDR2 (germline): SGHRS, YFSETQ. V gave up 0 bases and J gave up 4 bases, with 4 bases separating them. In nucleotides, the CDR3 is TGCGCCAGCAGCTTGGCCAGCTATGGCTACACCTTC. Encoded protein: CASSLASYGYTF.

Concerning this clone: The germline gene is not matched at one end of the junction; a read error may be the cause. The chain carries TRBV28 and TRBJ1-2; D remains unclear. This CDR3 has 11 amino acids. From germline, CDR1 is MDHEN and CDR2 SYDVKM. DNA of the CDR3: TGTGCCAGCAGTTTACAGATCGATGTCTCCTTC. It codes for CASSLQIDVSF.

V is TRBV30 and J is TRBJ2-5; 7 nucleotides match TRBD2. CDR1 and CDR2 from the germline V gene are GTSNPN and SVGIG (reference sequence). This CDR3 is 16 amino acids long. Trimming removed 2 bases from V and 2 bases from J; junction bases left unmatched: 11. The CDR3 bases are TGTGCCTGGAGTCGGCAGTTACGAGCGGGGCAAGAGACCCAGTACTTC. As protein: CAWSRQLRAGQETQYF.

CDR3 sequence reads: CASSRTRGTEAFF. The CDR3 bases are TGTGCCAGCAGCCGAACACGGGGAACTGAAGCTTTCTTT. The chain links TRBV27 to TRBJ1-1; D gene ambiguous. Between the trimmed V and J ends, which lost 6 bases and 5 bases, there was a span of 13 bases. Germline V CDR1 and CDR2: MNHEY, SMNVEV (reference sequence). The length of the CDR3 is 13 residues.

The chain combines TRBV4-1 with TRBJ2-2; no clear D. Germline assignment: CDR1 MGHRA and CDR2 YSYEKL. This CDR3 has 16 amino acids. The V end was cut by 2 bases, the J end by 5 bases, with 15 bases between. In nucleotides, the CDR3 is TGCGCCAGCAGCCAATCCCCCGGTTTGGTTACCGGGGAGCTGTTTTTT. The encoded protein is CASSQSPGLVTGELFF.

The CDR3 is CASSLGQEIDSPLHF. The CDR3 DNA is TGTGCCAGCAGCTTGGGTCAGGAAATCGATTCACCCCTCCACTTT. The chain links TRBV5-6 to TRBJ1-6; no firm D call. Trimming left V 0 bases short and J 8 bases short, with 12 bases between. The germline CDR1 and CDR2 sequences are SGHDT and YYEEEE. The length of the CDR3 is 15 residues.

The chain recombines TRBV6-5 with TRBJ1-6, with 7 bases lining up with TRBD1. CDR1 and CDR2 (germline): MNHEY, SVGAGI. CDR3 size: 14 residues. The ends lost 8 bases at V and 9 bases at J; junction bases unmatched: 10. The DNA for the CDR3 is TGTGCCAGCGGAACCGGGACAGAGGCTTCACCCCTCCACTTT. Translated: CASGTGTEASPLHF.

The V call is TRBV4-3, the J call TRBJ1-2; TRBD1 agrees at 8 bases. Germline V lookup: CDR1 LGHNA, CDR2 YSLEER. The CDR3 consists of 17 residues. V lost 2 bases to trimming and J lost 6 bases; unmatched junction nucleotides: 14. CDR3 residues: CASSQSSWDRSRNGYTF. The CDR3 DNA reads as TGCGCCAGCAGCCAATCAAGCTGGGACAGGTCGAGGAATGGCTACACCTTC.

The J gene is TRBJ2-2, the V gene TRBV28; TRBD2 agrees at 11 bases. This CDR3 has 17 amino acids. V lost 4 bases and J lost 4; bases outside the gene matches: 8. Germline CDR1 reads MDHEN; CDR2 reads SYDVKM. Here the CDR3 reads CASSSIPGLAATGELFF. DNA of the CDR3: TGTGCCAGCAGTTCCATTCCGGGACTAGCGGCCACCGGGGAGCTGTTTTTT. The whole variable domain, remainder taken from reference TRBV28 and TRBJ2-2, is DVKVTQSSRYLVKRTGEKVFLECVQDMDHENMFWYRQDPGLGLRLIYFSYDVKMKEKGDIPEGYSVSREKKERFSLILESASTNQTSMYLCASSSIPGLAATGELFFGEGSRLTVL.

This clone was seen just once. DNA for the CDR3: TGTGCCAGTAGGACACAAGGGACAGTTTCCTATGGCTACACCTTC. The encoded protein is CASRTQGTVSYGYTF. The chain has TRBV19 and TRBJ1-2; 7 bases agree with TRBD1. CDR1 is LNHDA, CDR2 SQIVND, per germline (reference sequence). V gave up 6 bases and J gave up 4 bases; unmatched junction bases: 11. This CDR3 is built from 15 residues.

The chain carries TRBV4-3 and TRBJ2-3, with D tentatively TRBD2 (6 bases). CDR1 is LGHNA, CDR2 YSLEER, per germline. The CDR3 length is 16 residues. With 0 bases removed from V and 1 base from J, the gap between germline ends came to 11 bases. DNA of the CDR3: TGCGCCAGCAGCCAAGATCGCTCTAGCGGCACAGATACGCAGTATTTT. Its translation is CASSQDRSSGTDTQYF.

J is TRBJ2-1 and V is TRBV9, with D perhaps TRBD2 (7 bases). The CDR3 is 15 amino acids. Germline V lookup: CDR1 SGDLS, CDR2 YYNGEE. Between the trimmed V and J ends, which lost 4 bases and 6 bases, there was a span of 17 bases. In DNA form, the CDR3 reads TGTGCCAGCAGCCCTGGGGGGGGGCTAGCCAATGAGCAGTTCTTC. This codes for CASSPGGGLANEQFF.

The rearrangement joins TRBV15 to TRBJ2-1, with D perhaps TRBD1 (5 bases). Between the trimmed V and J ends, which lost 1 base and 0 bases, there was a span of 10 bases. Per germline, CDR1 LNHNV and CDR2 YYDKDF (reference sequence). CDR3 length: 16 residues. CDR3 protein: CATSRGIRGSYNEQFF. The CDR3, as DNA: TGTGCCACCAGCAGAGGAATAAGGGGCTCCTACAATGAGCAGTTCTTC.

The chain couples TRBV7-3 to TRBJ2-1; 12 bases fit TRBD2. V shed 5 bases, J shed 8 bases, and the junction held 7 bases outside the gene matches. The CDR3 consists of 15 residues. Germline V gene data show CDR1 as SGHTA and CDR2 as FQGTGA. The CDR3 is CASSPGLAGTDEQFF. DNA of the CDR3: TGTGCCAGCAGCCCTGGACTAGCGGGGACGGATGAGCAGTTCTTC.

The chain joins TRBV9 to TRBJ2-7, with D unresolved. V was trimmed by 0 bases and J by 2 bases, leaving 6 bases between them. The germline V gene has CDR1 SGDLS and CDR2 YYNGEE. The CDR3 covers 13 residues. CDR3: CASSVAPTYEQYF. The CDR3 DNA is TGTGCCAGCAGCGTAGCGCCTACCTACGAGCAGTACTTC.

The DNA for the CDR3 is TGTGCCAGCCGCCGGGACAGGGGCTACAATGAGCAGTTCTTC. This translates into CASRRDRGYNEQFF. V gene TRBV28 combines with J gene TRBJ2-1, with 10 nucleotides matching TRBD1. Germline CDR1 is MDHEN and CDR2 is SYDVKM. V gave up 8 bases and J gave up 3 bases; unmatched junction bases: 4. CDR3 size: 14 residues.

This chain connects TRBV19 to TRBJ2-2; perhaps TRBD2 as D (6 bases). This CDR3 is built from 15 residues. V was clipped by 4 bases and J by 3 bases, with 12 bases between them. Germline V lookup: CDR1 LNHDA, CDR2 SQIVND (reference sequence). CDR3 DNA sequence: TGTGCCAGTAGTAGATGGGACTCCGACACCGGGGAGCTGTTTTTT. It codes for CASSRWDSDTGELFF.

The chain employs TRBV28 and TRBJ1-4, with 11 positions matching TRBD1. The CDR3 contains 20 residues. Germline V gene sequence: CDR1 MDHEN, CDR2 SYDVKM. J lost 3 bases, V lost 3 bases, and 15 bases had no gene match. CDR3 DNA: TGTGCCAGCAGTTTTTTTGGGACAGGGGGTTCTTTGGGGGCTAATGAAAAACTGTTTTTT. It specifies CASSFFGTGGSLGANEKLFF.

The gene calls are TRBV6-6 and TRBJ1-2, with 7 bases fitting TRBD1. The CDR3 consists of 16 residues. CDR1 is MNHNY, CDR2 SVGAGI, per germline (reference sequence). The ends lost 6 bases at V and 0 bases at J; junction bases unmatched: 10. The CDR3 reads CASRPQVGTANYGYTF. In nucleotides, the CDR3 is TGTGCCAGCAGACCCCAAGTGGGGACAGCTAACTATGGCTACACCTTC.

This clone came up a few times. This chain connects TRBV2 to TRBJ2-1, with 8 positions matching TRBD2. Germline loops: CDR1 SNHLY, CDR2 FYNNEI. The CDR3 totals 14 residues. The trim removed 3 bases at V and 10 bases at J, leaving 8 bases unmatched. As DNA, the CDR3 is TGTGCCAGCAGTGATCTTGGACTAGCAAGGGAGCAGTTCTTC. Its translation is CASSDLGLAREQFF.

The V gene is TRBV29-1, the J gene TRBJ2-3, with 9 bases that match TRBD2. This CDR3 contains 12 residues. J lost 6 bases, V lost 5 bases, and 3 bases had no gene match. The germline V gene has CDR1 SQVTM and CDR2 ANQGSEA. The CDR3 DNA reads TGCAGCGTTACAAGCGGGGGGGATACGCAGTATTTT. This codes for CSVTSGGDTQYF.

The chain carries TRBV28 and TRBJ1-1; D is unresolved. Trimming took off 2 bases at V and 3 bases at J, with 7 bases between the two ends. The CDR3 covers 13 residues. Germline assignment: CDR1 MDHEN and CDR2 SYDVKM. The CDR3 loop is CASSLTGYTEAFF. The CDR3 DNA follows: TGTGCCAGCAGTTTAACCGGGTACACTGAAGCTTTCTTT.

This chain joins TRBV4-3 and TRBJ2-1; the match to TRBD2 covers 11 bases. The CDR3 sequence is 16 residues long. The germline gives CDR1 LGHNA, CDR2 YSLEER. The V segment lost 3 bases and the J segment 3 bases; nucleotides outside the gene matches: 4. The CDR3 spells CASSHSLAGVYNEQFF. The CDR3 nucleotides are TGCGCCAGCAGCCACTCACTAGCGGGAGTCTACAATGAGCAGTTCTTC.

The chain links TRBV4-2 to TRBJ2-7; tentatively, D is TRBD2 (5 bases). This CDR3 is 14 amino acids long. CDR1 is LGHNA and CDR2 is YNFKEQ in the germline V gene. The ends were cut back, 1 base at V and 6 bases at J, with 13 bases in the middle. The CDR3 region is CASSQAGQRSEQYF. CDR3 in DNA: TGTGCCAGCAGCCAAGCCGGGCAGCGGAGCGAGCAGTACTTC.

The chain combines TRBV7-3 with TRBJ2-7, with 7 positions matching TRBD1. V lost 0 bases to trimming and J lost 3 bases; unmatched junction nucleotides: 5. Germline V lookup: CDR1 SGHTA, CDR2 FQGTGA. The CDR3 is made up of 15 amino acids. CDR3 DNA: TGTGCCAGCAGCTTAACCCCGGGACAGCTCTACGAGCAGTACTTC. This gives the protein CASSLTPGQLYEQYF.

This clone was counted only a few times. This chain links TRBV5-6 with TRBJ2-2; D is undetermined. Per the germline V gene, CDR1 is SGHDT and CDR2 is YYEEEE. The CDR3 is 18 amino acids. V dropped 1 base and J dropped 1 base, with 17 bases sitting between them. DNA of the CDR3: TGTGCCAGCAGCTTGTATTCTCAGGCTCGCCAGAACACCGGGGAGCTGTTTTTT. Translated: CASSLYSQARQNTGELFF.

The chain uses TRBV19 and TRBJ2-1, with D tentatively TRBD1 (6 bases). Germline CDR1 LNHDA, CDR2 SQIVND (reference sequence). The CDR3 extends over 13 amino acids. V was trimmed by 9 bases and J by 10 bases, leaving 19 bases between them. In nucleotides, the CDR3 is TGTGCCAGCCGATGGGGGCGAGGTAGGGAGCAGTTCTTC. It yields the protein CASRWGRGREQFF.